This record concerns one T cell receptor beta chain sequence. Other DNA sequences in this specimen translate into the identical CDR3. Generated by immunoSEQ multiplex PCR, the TCRdb table keeps only in-frame clones and is missing some. The sample carries under 200,000 clones, 91% recorded once. This entry comes from a study of control samples from healthy donors and cancer patients. Germline-derived CDR1 and CDR2 are LNHDA and SQIVND (reference sequence). The CDR3 spans 14 residues. J lost 0 bases, V lost 5 bases, and 3 bases had no gene match. The receptor was derived from a woman in her 30s in good health. Source material: blood. This sequence joins TRBV19 and TRBJ1-1, with TRBD1 matching 7 bases. The CDR3 coding sequence is TGTGCCAGTAGTGCAGACAGGGTGAACACTGAAGCTTTCTTT. Its protein is CASSADRVNTEAFF.